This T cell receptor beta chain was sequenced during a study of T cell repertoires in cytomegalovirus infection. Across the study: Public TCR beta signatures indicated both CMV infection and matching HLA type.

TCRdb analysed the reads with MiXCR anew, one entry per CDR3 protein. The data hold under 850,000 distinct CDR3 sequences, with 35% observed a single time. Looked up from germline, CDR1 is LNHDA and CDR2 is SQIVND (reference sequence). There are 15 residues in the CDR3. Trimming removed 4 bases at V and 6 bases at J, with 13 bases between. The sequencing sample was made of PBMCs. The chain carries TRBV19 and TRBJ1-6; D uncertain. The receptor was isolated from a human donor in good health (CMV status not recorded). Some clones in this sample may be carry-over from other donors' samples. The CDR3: CASSTWRQFNSPLHF. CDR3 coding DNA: TGTGCCAGTAGTACATGGCGGCAATTTAATTCACCCCTCCACTTT.